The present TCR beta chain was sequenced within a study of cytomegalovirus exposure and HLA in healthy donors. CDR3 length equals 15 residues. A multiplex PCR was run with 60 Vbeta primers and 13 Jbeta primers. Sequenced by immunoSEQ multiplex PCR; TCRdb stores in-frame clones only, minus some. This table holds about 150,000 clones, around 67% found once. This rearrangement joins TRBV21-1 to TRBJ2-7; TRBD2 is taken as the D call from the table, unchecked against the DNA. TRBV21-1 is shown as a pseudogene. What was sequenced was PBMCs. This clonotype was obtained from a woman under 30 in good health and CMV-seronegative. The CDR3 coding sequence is TGTGCCAGCAGCATAGTAAGCGGAAGCTCCTACGAGCAGTACTTC. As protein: CASSIVSGSSYEQYF.